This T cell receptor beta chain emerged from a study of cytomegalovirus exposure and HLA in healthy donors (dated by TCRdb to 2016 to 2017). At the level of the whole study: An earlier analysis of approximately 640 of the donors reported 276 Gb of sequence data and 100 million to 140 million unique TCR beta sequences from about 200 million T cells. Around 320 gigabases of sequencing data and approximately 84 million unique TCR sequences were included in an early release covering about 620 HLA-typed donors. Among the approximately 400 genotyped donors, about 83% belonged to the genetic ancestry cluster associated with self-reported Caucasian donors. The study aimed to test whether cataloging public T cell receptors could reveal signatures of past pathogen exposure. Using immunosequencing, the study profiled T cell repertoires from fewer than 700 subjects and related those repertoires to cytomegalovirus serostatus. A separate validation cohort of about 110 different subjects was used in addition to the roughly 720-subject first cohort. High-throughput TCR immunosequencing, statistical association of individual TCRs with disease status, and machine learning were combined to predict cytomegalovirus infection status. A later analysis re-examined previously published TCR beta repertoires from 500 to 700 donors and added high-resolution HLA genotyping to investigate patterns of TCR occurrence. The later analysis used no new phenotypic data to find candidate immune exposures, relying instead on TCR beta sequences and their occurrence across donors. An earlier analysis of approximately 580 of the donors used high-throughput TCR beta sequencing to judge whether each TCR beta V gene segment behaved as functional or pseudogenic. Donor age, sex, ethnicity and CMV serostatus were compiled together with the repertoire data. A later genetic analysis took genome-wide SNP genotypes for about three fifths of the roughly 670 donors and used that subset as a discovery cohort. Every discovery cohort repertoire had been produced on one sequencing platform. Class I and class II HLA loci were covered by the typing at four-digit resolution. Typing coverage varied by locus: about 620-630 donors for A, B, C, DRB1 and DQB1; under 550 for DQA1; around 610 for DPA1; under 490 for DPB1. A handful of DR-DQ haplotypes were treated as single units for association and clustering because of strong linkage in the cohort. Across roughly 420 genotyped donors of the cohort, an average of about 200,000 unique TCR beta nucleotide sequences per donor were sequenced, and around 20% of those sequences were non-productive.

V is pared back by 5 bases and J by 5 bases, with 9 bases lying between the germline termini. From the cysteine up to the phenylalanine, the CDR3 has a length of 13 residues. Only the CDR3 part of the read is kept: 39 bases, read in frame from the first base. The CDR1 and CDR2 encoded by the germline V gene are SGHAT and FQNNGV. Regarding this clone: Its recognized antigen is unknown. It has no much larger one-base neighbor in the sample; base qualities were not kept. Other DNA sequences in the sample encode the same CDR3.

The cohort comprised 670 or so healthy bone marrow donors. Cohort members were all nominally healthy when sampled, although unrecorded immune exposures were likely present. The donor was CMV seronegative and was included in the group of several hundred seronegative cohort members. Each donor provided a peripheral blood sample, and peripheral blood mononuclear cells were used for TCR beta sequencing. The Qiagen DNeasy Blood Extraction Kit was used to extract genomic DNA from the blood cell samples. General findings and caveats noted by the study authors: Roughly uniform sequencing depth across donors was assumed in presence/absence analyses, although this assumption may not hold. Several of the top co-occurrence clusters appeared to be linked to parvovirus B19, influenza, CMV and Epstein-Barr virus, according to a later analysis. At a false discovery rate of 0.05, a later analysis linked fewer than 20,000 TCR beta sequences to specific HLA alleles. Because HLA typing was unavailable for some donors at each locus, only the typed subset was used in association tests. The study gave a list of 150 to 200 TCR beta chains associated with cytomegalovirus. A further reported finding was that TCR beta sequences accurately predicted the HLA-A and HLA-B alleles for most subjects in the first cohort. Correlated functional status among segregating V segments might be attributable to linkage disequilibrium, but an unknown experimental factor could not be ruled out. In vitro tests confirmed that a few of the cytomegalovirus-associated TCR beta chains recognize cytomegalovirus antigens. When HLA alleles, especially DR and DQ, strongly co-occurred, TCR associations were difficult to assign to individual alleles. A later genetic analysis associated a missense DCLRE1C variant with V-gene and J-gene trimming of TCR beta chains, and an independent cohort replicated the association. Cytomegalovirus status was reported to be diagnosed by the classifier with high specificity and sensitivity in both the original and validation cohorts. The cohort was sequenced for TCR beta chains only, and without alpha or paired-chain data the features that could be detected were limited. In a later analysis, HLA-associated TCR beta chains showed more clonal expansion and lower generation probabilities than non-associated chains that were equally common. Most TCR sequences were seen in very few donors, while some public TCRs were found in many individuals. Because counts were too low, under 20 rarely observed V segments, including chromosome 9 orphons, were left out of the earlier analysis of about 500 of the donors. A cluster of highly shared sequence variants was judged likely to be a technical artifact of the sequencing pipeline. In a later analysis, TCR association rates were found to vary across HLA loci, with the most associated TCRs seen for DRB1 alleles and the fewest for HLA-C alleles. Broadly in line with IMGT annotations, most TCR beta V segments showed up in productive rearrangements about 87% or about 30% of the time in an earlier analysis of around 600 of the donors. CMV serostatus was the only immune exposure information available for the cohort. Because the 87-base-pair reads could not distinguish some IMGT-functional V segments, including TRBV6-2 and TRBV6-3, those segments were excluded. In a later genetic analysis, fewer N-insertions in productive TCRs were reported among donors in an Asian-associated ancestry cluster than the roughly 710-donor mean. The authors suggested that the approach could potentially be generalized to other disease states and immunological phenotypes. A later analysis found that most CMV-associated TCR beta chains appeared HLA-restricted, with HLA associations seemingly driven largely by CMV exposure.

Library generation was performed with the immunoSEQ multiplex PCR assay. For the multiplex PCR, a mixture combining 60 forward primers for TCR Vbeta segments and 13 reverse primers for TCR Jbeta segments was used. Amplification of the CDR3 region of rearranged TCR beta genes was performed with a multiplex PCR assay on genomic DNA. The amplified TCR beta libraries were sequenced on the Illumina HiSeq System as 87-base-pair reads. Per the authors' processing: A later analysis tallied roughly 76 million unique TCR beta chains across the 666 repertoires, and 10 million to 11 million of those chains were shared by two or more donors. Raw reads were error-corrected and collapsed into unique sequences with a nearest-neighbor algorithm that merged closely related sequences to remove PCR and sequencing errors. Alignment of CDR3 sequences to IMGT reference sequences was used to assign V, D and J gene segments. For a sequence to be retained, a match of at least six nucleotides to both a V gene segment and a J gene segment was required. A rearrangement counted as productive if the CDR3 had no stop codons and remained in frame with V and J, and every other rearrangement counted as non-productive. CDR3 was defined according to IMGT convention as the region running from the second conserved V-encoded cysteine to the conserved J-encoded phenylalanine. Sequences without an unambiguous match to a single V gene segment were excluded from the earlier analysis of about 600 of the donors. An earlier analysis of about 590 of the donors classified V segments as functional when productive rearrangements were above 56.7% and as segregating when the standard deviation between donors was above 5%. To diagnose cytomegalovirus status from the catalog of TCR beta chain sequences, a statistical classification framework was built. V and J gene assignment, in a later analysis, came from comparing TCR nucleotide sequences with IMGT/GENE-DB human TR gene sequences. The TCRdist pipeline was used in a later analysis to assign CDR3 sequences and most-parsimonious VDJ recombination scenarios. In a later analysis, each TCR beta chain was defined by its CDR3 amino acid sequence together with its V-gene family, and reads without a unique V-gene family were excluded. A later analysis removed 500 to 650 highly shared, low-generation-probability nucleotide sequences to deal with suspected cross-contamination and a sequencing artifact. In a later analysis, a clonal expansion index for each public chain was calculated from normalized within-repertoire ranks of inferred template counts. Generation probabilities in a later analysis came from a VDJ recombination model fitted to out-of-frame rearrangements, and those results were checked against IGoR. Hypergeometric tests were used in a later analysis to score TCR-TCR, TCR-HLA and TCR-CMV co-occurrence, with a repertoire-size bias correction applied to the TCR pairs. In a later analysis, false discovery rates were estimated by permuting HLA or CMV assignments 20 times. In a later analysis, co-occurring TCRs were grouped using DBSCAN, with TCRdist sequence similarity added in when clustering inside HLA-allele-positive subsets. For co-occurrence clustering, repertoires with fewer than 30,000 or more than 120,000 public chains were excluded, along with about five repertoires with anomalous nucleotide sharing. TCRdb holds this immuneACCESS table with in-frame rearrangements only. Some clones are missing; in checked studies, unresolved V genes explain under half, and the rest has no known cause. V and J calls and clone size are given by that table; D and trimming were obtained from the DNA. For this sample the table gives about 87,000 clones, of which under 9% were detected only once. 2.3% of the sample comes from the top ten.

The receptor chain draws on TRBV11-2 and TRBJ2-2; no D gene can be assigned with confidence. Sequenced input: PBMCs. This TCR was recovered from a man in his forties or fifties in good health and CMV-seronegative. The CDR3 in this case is CASSPTGTGELFF. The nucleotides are TGTGCCAGCAGCCCAACCGGGACCGGGGAGCTGTTTTTT.